This TCR beta chain came from a study of regulatory T cells in long-lasting Graves disease. Study-level findings and limits: TRBV28, TRBJ1-2 and TRBJ2-5 were favored in persistent disease.

Comment on this clonotype: The antigen is not known.

This sample's time point: newly diagnosed GD, antithyroid drugs for less than 3 months. The TCR library was prepared using RNA isolated from PBMCs. Germline V gene lookup returns CDR1 SQVTM and CDR2 ANQGSEA. Deletions cut 6 bases from V and 8 bases from J, with 11 bases between. This CDR3 is built from 11 residues. iRepertoire HTBI primers and Arm-PCR of CDR3 regions built TCR beta libraries. MiXCR was run by TCRdb on the multiplex PCR reads, yielding one entry per CDR3 protein. The table has about 540,000 distinct CDR3 sequences, 13% seen once. Separately, the same data were catalogued under a study of T cells in Graves' hyperthyroidism and ophthalmopathy.

The genes are TRBV29-1 and TRBJ2-1; D gene uncertain. The source of this sequence is a man aged 30 to 39 with Graves disease. The specimen comprised peripheral blood mononuclear cells (PBMCs), sampled at new diagnosis, from a patient treated with antithyroid drugs. CDR3 protein: CSVDPADEQFF. Here the CDR3 DNA reads TGCAGCGTCGACCCCGCCGATGAGCAGTTCTTC.